The 21 T cell receptor beta chains below all came from one sample that was sequenced in a study of T cells in Graves' hyperthyroidism and ophthalmopathy. RNA transcripts yielded amplified TCR beta CDR3 regions. First-round RT-PCR targeting the TCR CDR3 was performed with the HTBI primer set. TCRdb used MiXCR to reprocess the multiplex PCR reads, holding one entry per CDR3 protein. The sample lists around 610,000 distinct CDR3 sequences, about 14% occurring once. Sequenced input: blood. All receptors come from a woman in her forties with Graves' ophthalmopathy.

The rearrangement uses TRBV30 and TRBJ1-3; D is possibly TRBD1 (5 bases). Germline values: CDR1 GTSNPN, CDR2 SVGIG (reference sequence). The CDR3 has 17 amino acids. Trimming left V 0 bases short and J 2 bases short, with 17 bases between. The CDR3 coding sequence is TGTGCCTGGAGTGTTGTCGACCTCAGGGTTGCTGGAAACACCATATATTTT. Protein: CAWSVVDLRVAGNTIYF.

This clonotype was seen many times. The V gene is TRBV4-1, the J gene TRBJ2-7; 9 bases are shared with TRBD2. Germline V lookup: CDR1 MGHRA, CDR2 YSYEKL. The V segment lost 1 base and the J segment 2 bases; nucleotides outside the gene matches: 6. This CDR3 contains 16 residues. As DNA, the CDR3 is TGCGCCAGCAGCCAAGGACTAGCGGACGGAACCTACGAGCAGTACTTC. It translates to CASSQGLADGTYEQYF.

The chain carries TRBV12-3 or TRBV12-4 and TRBJ2-7; no firm D call. The V gene lost 6 bases and the J gene lost 4 bases, with 16 bases spanning the gap. The CDR3 covers 14 residues. The CDR3 DNA sequence: TGTGCCAGCAGAGGCCCGAGACAAAGATACGAGCAGTACTTC. It yields the protein CASRGPRQRYEQYF.

The rearrangement joins TRBV7-2 to TRBJ2-7; 13 nucleotides align to TRBD2. The J segment lost 6 bases and the V segment lost 5 bases, leaving 7 bases of the junction unmatched. Germline CDR1 and CDR2: SGHTA and FQGNSA. This CDR3 comprises 15 residues. This CDR3 reads CASSTRTSGSLEQYF. In DNA, the CDR3 is TGTGCCAGCAGCACCCGGACTAGCGGGAGCCTCGAGCAGTACTTC.

This clonotype came up many times. The gene calls are TRBV6-2 or TRBV6-3 and TRBJ2-7; D remains unclear. CDR1 MNHEY and CDR2 SVGEGT come from the germline V gene. This CDR3 region has 13 residues. The V and J ends lost 5 bases and 3 bases respectively, with 11 bases between them. CDR3 sequence: CASSRDWNYEQYF. Here the CDR3 DNA reads TGTGCCAGCAGTCGCGACTGGAACTACGAGCAGTACTTC.

The V call is TRBV27, the J call TRBJ2-7; 12 bases map to TRBD1. The CDR3 is 14 amino acids. Germline V gene lookup returns CDR1 MNHEY and CDR2 SMNVEV (reference sequence). Trimming at V came to 10 bases and at J to 7 bases, leaving 11 bases not matched to a gene. This CDR3 is CATTMGQGAREQYF. The CDR3 nucleotides are TGTGCCACTACGATGGGACAGGGGGCGCGAGAGCAGTACTTC.

This clonotype was seen at least ten times. This sequence joins TRBV5-1 and TRBJ2-7, with 9 positions matching TRBD2. From germline, CDR1 is SGHRS and CDR2 YFSETQ. This CDR3 contains 16 residues. V lost 3 bases, J lost 7 bases, and 14 bases stayed unmatched. The CDR3 coding sequence is TGCGCCAGCAGCTCCGCAGCGGGAGGAGCCCCTAGGGAGCAGTACTTC. This encodes CASSSAAGGAPREQYF.

At least ten counts were recorded for this clonotype. The chain is built from TRBV19 and TRBJ1-5; weak D call: TRBD1 (6 bases). The germline gives CDR1 LNHDA, CDR2 SQIVND (reference sequence). The V end lost 6 bases, the J end lost 6 bases, and 18 bases lay between the germline ends. The CDR3 has 15 residues. CDR3 sequence: CASSPSRGRGQPQHF. CDR3 sequence (DNA): TGTGCCAGTAGCCCATCCCGGGGGCGCGGTCAGCCCCAGCATTTT.

The J gene is TRBJ2-7, the V gene TRBV28; D is perhaps TRBD1 or TRBD2 (5 bases each). Trimming pared 8 bases from V and 3 bases from J, leaving 17 bases between. The CDR3 loop spans 14 amino acids. Germline-derived CDR1 and CDR2 are MDHEN and SYDVKM. In DNA, the CDR3 is TGTGCCAGCCACGGTCGTGGGGGTTACTACGAGCAGTACTTC. As protein: CASHGRGGYYEQYF. The full variable domain, with the rest looked up from reference TRBV28 and TRBJ2-7, is DVKVTQSSRYLVKRTGEKVFLECVQDMDHENMFWYRQDPGLGLRLIYFSYDVKMKEKGDIPEGYSVSREKKERFSLILESASTNQTSMYLCASHGRGGYYEQYFGPGTRLTVT.

The V gene is TRBV5-6, the J gene TRBJ2-5; the D gene is possibly TRBD2 (6 bases). The V gene's germline CDR1 is SGHDT and CDR2 YYEEEE. The CDR3 has 14 amino acids. Trimming left V 4 bases short and J 5 bases short, with 15 bases between. CDR3 sequence: CASSPGLRGETQYF. CDR3 coding DNA: TGTGCCAGCAGCCCTGGACTCCGGGGGGAGACCCAGTACTTC.

In its sample, this clonotype was seen many times. The chain combines TRBV28 with TRBJ1-5; the match to TRBD1 covers 8 bases. CDR1 MDHEN and CDR2 SYDVKM come from the germline V gene. The CDR3 runs 15 residues. V shed 6 bases and J 3 bases; nucleotides not matched to a gene: 7. CDR3 in DNA: TGTGCCAGCAGCGACCTCAGGGGGCCCAATCAGCCCCAGCATTTT. Its translation is CASSDLRGPNQPQHF.

This clonotype was seen many times. The CDR3 DNA follows: TGCGCCAGAGCCGCGACTAGCGGGACGTCGGGTGAGCAGTTCTTC. It encodes CARAATSGTSGEQFF. V is TRBV10-1 and J is TRBJ2-1; TRBD2 matches 11 bases. Per germline, CDR1 WNHNN and CDR2 SYGVQD (reference sequence). This CDR3 is 15 amino acids long. V was pared by 9 bases and J by 9 bases, with 13 bases of the junction left unmatched.

This clonotype has ten or more counts. This chain joins TRBV12-3 or TRBV12-4 and TRBJ2-7, with a possible D match to TRBD2 (5 bases). V was shortened by 3 bases and J by 3 bases, with 15 bases between the two germline ends. The CDR3 has 15 amino acids. The CDR3 sequence is CASSLAGAEGYEQYF. CDR3 DNA sequence: TGTGCCAGCAGTTTGGCAGGCGCCGAGGGCTACGAGCAGTACTTC.

This clonotype has a count of ten or more. This sequence joins TRBV12-3 or TRBV12-4 and TRBJ2-2, with unresolved D. Trimming removed 1 base from V and 7 bases from J, with 4 bases in between. The CDR3 contains 12 residues. The DNA for the CDR3 is TGTGCCAGCAGTTTAGGTCACGGGGAGCTGTTTTTT. Its protein product is CASSLGHGELFF.

This clonotype was observed at least ten times. The V and J genes are TRBV11-1 and TRBJ2-7; possible D gene TRBD1, 6 bases. Germline CDR1 and CDR2: SGHAT and FQDESV (reference sequence). Deletions cut 1 base from V and 4 bases from J, with 17 bases between. The CDR3 consists of 16 residues. In DNA, the CDR3 is TGTGCCAGCAGCTTAGGCTCGGGACACCACATATACGAGCAGTACTTC. This encodes CASSLGSGHHIYEQYF.

This clonotype was seen repeatedly, ten times or more. This chain links TRBV6-2 or TRBV6-3 with TRBJ1-1; D gene uncertain. CDR1 is MNHEY and CDR2 is SVGEGT in the germline V gene. Trimming took 7 bases from V and 3 from J, leaving 15 bases between them. The CDR3 is made up of 14 amino acids. CDR3 region: CASIKPPRYTEAFF. In DNA, the CDR3 is TGTGCCAGCATAAAGCCTCCTCGGTACACTGAAGCTTTCTTT.

This rearrangement joins TRBV3-1 to TRBJ1-2; D gene unclear. The CDR3 has 15 residues. V was cut by 0 bases and J by 4 bases, with 12 bases left in between. In germline, CDR1 is LGHDT, CDR2 YNNKEL (reference sequence). CDR3 coding DNA: TGTGCCAGCAGCCAAGATACCCTACGGGGCTATGGCTACACCTTC. Translation gives CASSQDTLRGYGYTF.

V gene TRBV28 combines with J gene TRBJ2-5, with 8 positions matching TRBD2. Germline CDR1 and CDR2: MDHEN and SYDVKM. There are 13 residues in the CDR3. V lost 10 bases and J lost 7; bases outside the gene matches: 11. CDR3 DNA: TGTGCCACCCAATTAGCGGGGACCGCGACCCAGTACTTC. Translating it yields CATQLAGTATQYF.

A few counts support this clonotype. One end of the junction varies from germline; a read error may be responsible. The V and J genes are TRBV6-1 and TRBJ1-5; a possible D gene is TRBD1 (5 bases). Per the germline V gene, CDR1 is MNHNS and CDR2 is SASEGT. The CDR3 totals 17 residues. The CDR3 DNA reads TGCGCCAGCACCGAAGGTTGGGGGGTTGGACAAGACCAGCCCCAGCATTTT. Translation: CASTEGWGVGQDQPQHF.

Ten or more counts support this clonotype. V usage is TRBV9 and J usage is TRBJ2-7, with D tentatively TRBD2 (6 bases). CDR3 length equals 16 residues. V lost 0 bases to trimming and J lost 9 bases, with 22 bases between them. Germline assignment: CDR1 SGDLS and CDR2 YYNGEE. The CDR3 sequence: CASSVDGTQLVAAQYF. CDR3 sequence (DNA): TGTGCCAGCAGCGTAGATGGGACCCAGCTTGTAGCGGCGCAGTACTTC.

This clonotype came up many times. The chain combines TRBV20-1 with TRBJ2-5; D not certain. V lost 3 bases to trimming and J lost 5 bases, with 13 bases between them. There are 13 residues in the CDR3. Germline V gene data show CDR1 as DFQATT and CDR2 as SNEGSKA (reference sequence). CDR3 sequence (DNA): TGCAGTGCTAGCCGGATCGTAGGGGAGACCCAGTACTTC. The encoded protein is CSASRIVGETQYF.